This paragraph covers one T cell receptor beta chain sequence. The data belong to a study of blood T cell repertoires in COVID-19. Study in general: Samples representing acute and convalescent COVID-19 were sourced from the United States, Italy and Spain. PBMCs, B-cell-depleted T cells, or T cells provided the cDNA or gDNA that made up the material.

The CDR3 is 16 amino acids. Trimming pared 1 base from V and 1 base from J, leaving 12 bases between. CDR1 is KGHDR and CDR2 is SFDVKD in the germline V gene. Repertoires were generated with immunoSEQ multiplex PCR, while TCRdb's copy carries only in-frame clones and drops some. This sample carries around 200,000 clones, 86% of them seen once, and the ten largest clones take around 3.3%. This TCR was sampled from a man in his 70s with acute or convalescent COVID-19. The sequenced sample consisted of peripheral blood. The chain employs TRBV24-1 and TRBJ1-1; D is possibly TRBD1 (6 bases). CDR3 protein: CATSDFQAGENTEAFF. The CDR3 DNA is TGTGCCACCAGTGATTTTCAGGCAGGGGAGAACACTGAAGCTTTCTTT.